Below are 29 T cell receptor beta chains sequenced from a single sample in a study of blood T cell repertoires in COVID-19. Libraries were prepared by immunoSEQ multiplex PCR; TCRdb keeps only in-frame clonotypes and omits some of them. The sample lists about 36,000 clones; over 60% were seen once. Input material: peripheral blood. Receptor source: a man between 60 and 70 years old with active COVID-19.

V gene TRBV6-4 combines with J gene TRBJ1-6; 9 bases agree with TRBD1. The ends lost 2 bases at V and 7 bases at J; junction bases unmatched: 0. The CDR3 has 14 residues. Germline V gene lookup returns CDR1 MRHNA and CDR2 SNTAGT. The CDR3 region has the DNA TGTGCCAGCAGTGACGGGACAGGGAATTCACCCCTCCACTTT. Encoded protein: CASSDGTGNSPLHF.

The rearrangement joins TRBV3-1 (or the pseudogene TRBV3-2) to TRBJ2-3; D is uncertain. CDR1 and CDR2 (germline): LGHDT, YNNKEL (reference sequence). The CDR3 length is 11 residues. Trimming took 5 bases from V and 4 from J, leaving 4 bases between them. The CDR3, as DNA: TGTGCCAGCAGCTTATCAGATACGCAGTATTTT. As protein: CASSLSDTQYF.

V usage is TRBV7-9 and J usage is TRBJ1-1, with D tentatively TRBD1 (5 bases). V dropped 5 bases and J dropped 8 bases, with 18 bases sitting between them. Germline values: CDR1 SEHNR, CDR2 FQNEAQ (reference sequence). This CDR3 has 14 residues. This CDR3 is CASSRQGGGREAFF. The CDR3 nucleotides read TGTGCCAGCAGCCGTCAGGGAGGAGGTAGGGAAGCTTTCTTT.

This clone was counted only a few times. This sequence joins TRBV19 and TRBJ2-7; 7 nucleotides align to TRBD1. There are 12 residues in the CDR3. Germline V gene lookup returns CDR1 LNHDA and CDR2 SQIVND (reference sequence). V dropped 3 bases and J dropped 4; count of bases not matched to a gene: 0. In DNA form, the CDR3 reads TGTGCCAGTAGTATGACAGGGTACGAGCAGTACTTC. It codes for CASSMTGYEQYF.

This chain connects TRBV6-5 to TRBJ2-7; 10 nucleotides align to TRBD1. The CDR3 consists of 15 residues. Germline lookup yields CDR1 MNHEY and CDR2 SVGAGI. The V segment lost 8 bases and the J segment 1 base; nucleotides outside the gene matches: 8. The DNA for the CDR3 is TGTGCCAGCCGAAAGGGACAGGGGATGTCCTACGAGCAGTACTTC. Translated, it gives CASRKGQGMSYEQYF.

The J gene is TRBJ2-7, the V gene TRBV28; D is possibly TRBD1 (6 bases). The CDR3 spans 14 residues. V lost 3 bases and J 1 base, leaving 10 bases between the germline ends. Germline assignment: CDR1 MDHEN and CDR2 SYDVKM. This chain's CDR3 is CASSLGQGSYEQYF. CDR3 nucleotides: TGTGCCAGCAGTTTGGGACAAGGTTCCTACGAGCAGTACTTC.

The V call is TRBV11-2, the J call TRBJ2-2; unclear D gene. The CDR3 consists of 15 residues. Germline V CDR1 and CDR2: SGHAT, FQNNGV. The V gene lost 1 base and the J gene lost 5 bases, with 11 bases spanning the gap. CDR3 coding DNA: TGTGCCAGCAGCTTAGGCCCCACCCGGACCGGGGAGCTGTTTTTT. Translated, it gives CASSLGPTRTGELFF. Variable domain in full (rest from reference TRBV11-2 and TRBJ2-2): EAGVAQSPRYKIIEKRQSVAFWCNPISGHATLYWYQQILGQGPKLLIQFQNNGVVDDSQLPKDRFSAERLKGVDSTLKIQPAKLEDSAVYLCASSLGPTRTGELFFGEGSRLTVL.

J is TRBJ2-5 and V is TRBV2; D is unclear. Trimming pared 4 bases from V and 1 base from J, leaving 4 bases between. CDR3 length: 12 amino acids. Germline V gene lookup returns CDR1 SNHLY and CDR2 FYNNEI. The CDR3 sequence: CASSAGQETQYF. CDR3 bases: TGTGCCAGCAGTGCCGGCCAAGAGACCCAGTACTTC.

The sample holds a few counts of this clone. The chain employs TRBV7-9 and TRBJ2-7; 9 bases are shared with TRBD1. Losses at the gene ends were 1 base for V and 4 bases for J; bases not matched to a gene: 5. The CDR3 sequence is 15 residues long. The germline V gene encodes CDR1 SEHNR and CDR2 FQNEAQ (reference sequence). The CDR3 loop is CASSLGAQGAYEQYF. CDR3 in DNA: TGTGCCAGCAGCTTAGGCGCACAGGGGGCATACGAGCAGTACTTC.

The gene calls are TRBV3-1 (or the pseudogene TRBV3-2) and TRBJ2-5, with D possibly matching TRBD1 (6 bases). Between the trimmed V and J ends, which lost 11 bases and 4 bases, there was a span of 17 bases. The CDR3 length is 13 residues. The germline CDR1 and CDR2 sequences are LGHDT and YNNKEL (reference sequence). Here the CDR3 reads CAVSQGDRETQYF. The CDR3 region has the DNA TGTGCCGTCTCACAGGGTGACCGAGAGACCCAGTACTTC.

The chain uses TRBV25-1 and TRBJ1-2, with a weak D call TRBD1 (6 bases). V dropped 0 bases and J dropped 0 bases, with 14 bases sitting between them. Germline V CDR1 and CDR2: MGHDK, SYGVNS. The CDR3 is 17 amino acids. DNA for the CDR3: TGTGCCAGCAGTGAATATGGTACAGGGTTGGCTAACTATGGCTACACCTTC. Protein product: CASSEYGTGLANYGYTF.

This clone is a singleton in its sample. CDR3 nucleotides: TGTGCCAGCAGCCCCGGGACAGGGGGCGGTGAGACCCAGTACTTC. It codes for CASSPGTGGGETQYF. The chain recombines TRBV11-3 with TRBJ2-5; 12 bases match TRBD1. Germline CDR1 reads SGHNT; CDR2 reads YENEEA. This CDR3 comprises 15 residues. After removal of 5 bases from V and 5 bases from J, the junction contained 6 bases not matched to a gene.

The chain links TRBV10-2 to TRBJ1-1; D is uncertain. In germline, CDR1 is WSHSY, CDR2 SAAADI. The CDR3 sequence is 12 residues long. V lost 6 bases to trimming and J lost 5 bases, with 10 bases between them. CDR3 amino acids: CASRYGGTEAFF. CDR3 nucleotides: TGCGCCAGCAGATACGGAGGGACTGAAGCTTTCTTT.

V and J are TRBV5-4 and TRBJ2-2; D not certain. Germline V gene sequence: CDR1 SGHNT, CDR2 YYREEE (reference sequence). The V and J ends lost 2 bases and 0 bases respectively, with 8 bases between them. The CDR3 is 15 amino acids. The CDR3 sequence is CASSLEQTNTGELFF. CDR3 DNA: TGTGCCAGCAGCTTAGAGCAAACGAACACCGGGGAGCTGTTTTTT.

This clone is categorized as medium-sized (0.01 to 0.1%). The V call is TRBV6-6, the J call TRBJ2-7; the match to TRBD1 covers 7 bases. The CDR3 length is 14 residues. Trimming removed 8 bases from V and 5 bases from J; junction bases left unmatched: 12. Germline values: CDR1 MNHNY, CDR2 SVGAGI (reference sequence). CDR3 coding DNA: TGTGCCAGCGTCACTAAAACAGGGGCCCACGAGCAGTACTTC. As protein: CASVTKTGAHEQYF.

The genes are TRBV12-1 and TRBJ2-2; the table assigns TRBD1, which was not confirmed against the DNA. TRBV12-1 is listed as a pseudogene. The CDR3 contains 16 residues. The CDR3 here is CASSPSRDREAGELFF. CDR3 DNA sequence: TGTGCCAGCAGCCCCTCACGGGACAGGGAGGCCGGGGAGCTGTTTTTT.

The rearrangement links TRBV18 to TRBJ2-7, with 14 bases lining up with TRBD2. CDR1 KGHSH and CDR2 LQKENI come from the germline V gene. CDR3 length: 16 residues. The junction had 4 bases not matched to a gene; V was cut back by 5 bases and J by 1 base. The CDR3 DNA sequence: TGTGCCAGCTCAACGGGGACTAGCGGGGGATCCTACGAGCAGTACTTC. Translation gives CASSTGTSGGSYEQYF.

CDR3 coding DNA: TGTGCCAGTAGTGTGGGACAGCGCACTTACGAGCAGTACTTC. Its protein is CASSVGQRTYEQYF. The gene calls are TRBV19 and TRBJ2-7, with 7 bases fitting TRBD1. Trimming removed 5 bases from V and 4 bases from J; junction bases left unmatched: 8. Germline V gene data show CDR1 as LNHDA and CDR2 as SQIVND (reference sequence). The CDR3 has 14 residues.

The chain has TRBV11-3 and TRBJ2-6; the D is unclear. With 5 bases removed from V and 0 bases from J, the gap between germline ends came to 11 bases. The CDR3 is 16 amino acids. CDR1 SGHNT and CDR2 YENEEA come from the germline V gene. The CDR3 DNA follows: TGTGCCAGCAGCCCCCGACTGAGCTCTGGGGCCAACGTCCTGACTTTC. Residues: CASSPRLSSGANVLTF.

The CDR3 here is CAWSTFQVLNTEAFF. The CDR3 nucleotides are TGTGCCTGGAGTACATTCCAGGTCCTGAACACTGAAGCTTTCTTT. This sequence joins TRBV30 and TRBJ1-1; D call uncertain. Germline V lookup: CDR1 GTSNPN, CDR2 SVGIG (reference sequence). The V and J ends lost 2 bases and 0 bases respectively, with 13 bases between them. The CDR3 is made up of 15 amino acids.

The rearrangement joins TRBV2 to TRBJ2-2, with 7 positions matching TRBD1. Per germline, CDR1 SNHLY and CDR2 FYNNEI. V gave up 7 bases and J gave up 3 bases; unmatched junction bases: 5. The CDR3 loop spans 14 amino acids. CDR3 nucleotides: TGTGCCAGCAAGACAGGGAGAGACACCGGGGAGCTGTTTTTT. Translating gives CASKTGRDTGELFF.

V is TRBV11-2 and J is TRBJ2-5; tentative D call: TRBD2 (5 bases). V lost 3 bases and J 4 bases, leaving 12 bases between the germline ends. Germline CDR1 and CDR2: SGHAT and FQNNGV. This CDR3 is built from 14 residues. The DNA for the CDR3 is TGTGCCAGCAGCTTTTCGGGGAGAAGAGAGACCCAGTACTTC. Its translation: CASSFSGRRETQYF.

This clone was picked up one time. The J gene is TRBJ2-3, the V gene TRBV7-2; no clear D gene. Germline CDR1 is SGHTA and CDR2 is FQGNSA. The CDR3 has 14 amino acids. Trimming removed 2 bases at V and 5 bases at J, with 11 bases between. CDR3 sequence (DNA): TGTGCCAGCAGCTTATTCGTACTTGGAGATACGCAGTATTTT. Protein product: CASSLFVLGDTQYF.

The chain couples TRBV27 to TRBJ1-2; unclear D gene. The CDR3 covers 14 residues. V dropped 2 bases and J dropped 0 bases, with 7 bases sitting between them. The germline CDR1 and CDR2 sequences are MNHEY and SMNVEV (reference sequence). CDR3: CASSLKPANYGYTF. CDR3 DNA sequence: TGTGCCAGCAGTTTAAAGCCGGCTAACTATGGCTACACCTTC.

The V and J genes are TRBV25-1 and TRBJ1-5; D gene unclear. The CDR3 is made up of 11 amino acids. Between the trimmed V and J ends, which lost 7 bases and 12 bases, there was a span of 13 bases. CDR1 is MGHDK and CDR2 is SYGVNS in the germline V gene. The DNA for the CDR3 is TGTGCCAGCACTCTACTCCGTGTCCAGCATTTT. Amino acid sequence: CASTLLRVQHF.

The chain carries TRBV29-1 and TRBJ1-1; D may be TRBD1 (5 bases). The CDR3 consists of 12 residues. Germline V lookup: CDR1 SQVTM, CDR2 ANQGSEA. Deletions cut 8 bases from V and 11 bases from J, with 21 bases between. This chain's CDR3 is CSYIDAGVGAFF. DNA for the CDR3: TGCAGCTACATTGACGCGGGGGTTGGTGCTTTCTTT.

This clone was picked up a small number of times. In the same sample, other DNA sequences code for this CDR3. The V call is TRBV27, the J call TRBJ2-1; D ambiguous. Germline CDR1 and CDR2: MNHEY and SMNVEV (reference sequence). Trimming took off 2 bases at V and 4 bases at J, with 6 bases between the two ends. This CDR3 has 13 residues. CDR3 in DNA: TGTGCCAGCAGTTTAAACAGTTACAATGAGCAGTTCTTC. Amino acids: CASSLNSYNEQFF.

This chain links TRBV4-1 with TRBJ2-4; 8 bases align to TRBD2. The CDR3 has 15 residues. Germline loops: CDR1 MGHRA, CDR2 YSYEKL. J was trimmed by 9 bases and V by 4 bases; bases with no gene match: 11. DNA for the CDR3: TGCGCCAGCAGCCCCGTACTAGCGGAGGGCGGCATTCAGTACTTC. Translating gives CASSPVLAEGGIQYF.

The chain has TRBV30 and TRBJ1-6; the match to TRBD1 covers 8 bases. The V gene's germline CDR1 is GTSNPN and CDR2 SVGIG (reference sequence). CDR3 length equals 13 residues. Losses at the gene ends were 8 bases for V and 6 bases for J; bases not matched to a gene: 6. CDR3 loop: CALIGTGNSPLHF. In DNA, the CDR3 is TGTGCCCTAATCGGGACAGGTAATTCACCCCTCCACTTT.